The 16 T cell receptor beta chains given below trace back to one sample, sequenced in a study of T-cell memory formation after mild COVID-19. A single record per CDR3 protein comes from TCRdb applying MiXCR to the 5' RACE reads. The sample consists of hundreds of thousands of distinct CDR3 sequences, 20% to 25% of them appearing once. Sequencing input: PBMCs or a T cell subset sorted from them (not recorded which). These receptors were taken from a young man who had mild COVID-19 (a few samples of this study predate the infection). Cell type and time point are not known.

The chain couples TRBV2 to TRBJ2-1; weak D call: TRBD1 (5 bases). The CDR3 is 14 residues long. Trimming pared 8 bases from V and 6 bases from J, leaving 17 bases between. CDR1 and CDR2 (germline): SNHLY, FYNNEI. The CDR3 region has the DNA TGTGCCAGCCACTTGATGTGGACAAGCAATGAGCAGTTCTTC. It specifies CASHLMWTSNEQFF.

This clonotype has at least ten counts. The chain carries TRBV5-4 and TRBJ2-7; D may be TRBD2 (5 bases). Germline V gives CDR1 SGHNT, CDR2 YYREEE (reference sequence). Trimming pared 4 bases from V and 7 bases from J, leaving 18 bases between. This CDR3 contains 14 residues. The chain's CDR3 is CASSRGLTTGEQYF. In DNA, the CDR3 is TGTGCCAGCAGCCGCGGGTTAACTACGGGAGAGCAGTACTTC.

J is TRBJ2-3 and V is TRBV20-1; D is unresolved. V gave up 6 bases and J gave up 6 bases, with 22 bases separating them. The CDR3 covers 15 residues. Germline CDR1 DFQATT, CDR2 SNEGSKA (reference sequence). CDR3 nucleotide sequence: TGCAGTGCGCGGATGGTGGCCGACGTTTCGGATACGCAGTATTTT. Its translation: CSARMVADVSDTQYF.

This clonotype was recorded a few times. This chain links TRBV5-1 with TRBJ2-3; the D is unclear. The CDR3 length is 14 residues. V was clipped by 5 bases and J by 2 bases, with 12 bases between them. CDR1 and CDR2 (germline): SGHRS, YFSETQ. The CDR3 sequence: CASRGPGTTDTQYF. The CDR3 nucleotides are TGCGCCAGCAGAGGCCCGGGTACCACAGATACGCAGTATTTT.

V usage is TRBV7-3 and J usage is TRBJ2-3; 8 bases line up with TRBD2. V trimming: 5 bases; J trimming: 6 bases; junction bases outside the gene matches: 7. This CDR3 region has 14 residues. Germline V lookup: CDR1 SGHTA, CDR2 FQGTGA. This CDR3 is CASSPPGGRDTQYF. In DNA form, the CDR3 reads TGTGCCAGCAGCCCCCCGGGGGGGAGGGATACGCAGTATTTT.

This clonotype was detected only a few times. One junction end disagrees with the germline gene, perhaps due to a read error. The V and J genes are TRBV7-9 and TRBJ1-2; maybe TRBD1 (6 bases). The germline gives CDR1 SEHNR, CDR2 FQNEAQ (reference sequence). The length of the CDR3 is 14 residues. In nucleotides, the CDR3 is TGTGCCAGCAGCTTAGATATCGGGACAAAAGGGGTCGACTTC. This sequence encodes CASSLDIGTKGVDF.

The rearrangement uses TRBV12-3 or TRBV12-4 and TRBJ1-5, with 7 bases fitting TRBD1. Trimming took 5 bases from V and 5 from J; bases not matched to a gene: 9. CDR3 length equals 15 residues. Written as DNA, the CDR3 is TGTGCCAGCAGTGACAACAGGGGCGCCGATCAGCCCCAGCATTTT. Translation: CASSDNRGADQPQHF.

This sequence joins TRBV7-2 and TRBJ1-1, with D possibly matching TRBD1 (5 bases). V was trimmed by 3 bases and J by 3 bases, leaving 14 bases between them. The CDR3 totals 15 residues. Germline CDR1 reads SGHTA; CDR2 reads FQGNSA. The CDR3: CASSFTGVADTEAFF. The CDR3 nucleotides are TGTGCCAGCAGCTTTACAGGAGTCGCTGACACTGAAGCTTTCTTT.

The chain employs TRBV7-2 and TRBJ2-5, with a weak D call TRBD1 (5 bases). Germline CDR1 and CDR2: SGHTA and FQGNSA. This CDR3 contains 11 residues. The V end was cut by 9 bases, the J end by 5 bases, with 10 bases between. CDR3 amino acids: CASSGYETQYF. In nucleotides, the CDR3 is TGTGCCAGTTCAGGGTACGAGACCCAGTACTTC.

There are a few counts of this clonotype. The chain links TRBV6-1 to TRBJ2-2; D gene uncertain. Trimming stripped 10 bases from V and 0 bases from J, with 9 bases between. Germline CDR1 and CDR2: MNHNS and SASEGT. The CDR3 runs to 13 residues. Here the CDR3 DNA reads TGTGCCACTCTCTTTCCGAACACCGGGGAGCTGTTTTTT. Protein: CATLFPNTGELFF.

This clonotype showed up just a few times. The CDR3 sequence: CASSQGTSGQETQYF. CDR3 DNA sequence: TGTGCCAGCAGCCAAGGGACTAGCGGACAAGAGACCCAGTACTTC. The chain has TRBV3-1 and TRBJ2-5; 10 positions match TRBD2. This CDR3 has 15 residues. The junction had 1 base not matched to a gene; V was cut back by 1 base and J by 2 bases. The germline V gene encodes CDR1 LGHDT and CDR2 YNNKEL (reference sequence).

The chain links TRBV6-1 to TRBJ2-3; D may be TRBD1 (6 bases). The CDR3 sequence is 15 residues long. Trimming shortened V by 3 bases and J by 2 bases, and 12 bases separated the two germline ends. Germline-derived CDR1 and CDR2 are MNHNS and SASEGT. CDR3 bases: TGTGCCAGCAGTGACGATAACAGGGCCACAGATACGCAGTATTTT. This translates into CASSDDNRATDTQYF.

The gene calls are TRBV5-1 and TRBJ2-1, with 12 bases that match TRBD2. With V trimmed by 0 bases and J by 5 bases, 9 bases remained unmatched. CDR3 length equals 18 residues. Germline V gene sequence: CDR1 SGHRS, CDR2 YFSETQ. This CDR3 is CASSLELAGGRRNNEQFF. CDR3 bases: TGCGCCAGCAGCTTGGAGCTAGCGGGGGGGCGGAGGAACAATGAGCAGTTCTTC.

This clonotype was seen more than once but under ten times. The rearrangement uses TRBV18 and TRBJ2-5; 10 positions match TRBD2. Germline V CDR1 and CDR2: KGHSH, LQKENI. J was trimmed by 1 base and V by 3 bases; bases with no gene match: 11. This CDR3 is 18 amino acids long. This CDR3 reads CASSPGLAGAGSQETQYF. The CDR3, as DNA: TGTGCCAGCTCACCCGGTCTAGCGGGGGCAGGGAGCCAAGAGACCCAGTACTTC.

A few counts support this clonotype. This chain joins TRBV11-2 and TRBJ1-6; TRBD1 is a possible D gene (5 bases). The CDR3 runs to 17 residues. V was shortened by 0 bases and J by 1 base, with 10 bases between the two germline ends. The germline CDR1 and CDR2 sequences are SGHAT and FQNNGV. In nucleotides, the CDR3 is TGTGCCAGCAGCTTAGAGGGGGATGCGTCCTATAATTCACCCCTCCACTTT. Translated: CASSLEGDASYNSPLHF.

This clonotype was observed a handful of times. V usage is TRBV5-1 and J usage is TRBJ2-5; 13 nucleotides align to TRBD2. CDR3 length: 17 amino acids. Unmatched junction bases numbered 4, after V lost 0 bases and J lost 2 bases. CDR1 is SGHRS, CDR2 YFSETQ, per germline. In DNA form, the CDR3 reads TGCGCCAGCAGCTTGGCTCCGGGACTAGCGGGACAAGAGACCCAGTACTTC. It specifies CASSLAPGLAGQETQYF.